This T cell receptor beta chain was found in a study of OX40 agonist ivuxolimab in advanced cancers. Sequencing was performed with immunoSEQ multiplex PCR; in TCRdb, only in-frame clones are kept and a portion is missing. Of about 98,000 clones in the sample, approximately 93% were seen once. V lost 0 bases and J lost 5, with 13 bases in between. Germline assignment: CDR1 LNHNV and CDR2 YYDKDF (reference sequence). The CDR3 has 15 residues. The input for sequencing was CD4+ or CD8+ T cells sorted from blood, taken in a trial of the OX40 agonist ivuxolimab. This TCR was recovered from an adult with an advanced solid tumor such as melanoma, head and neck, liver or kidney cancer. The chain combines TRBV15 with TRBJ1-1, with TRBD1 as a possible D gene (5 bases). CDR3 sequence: CATSRDRQGVTEAFF. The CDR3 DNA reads TGTGCCACCAGCAGAGATAGGCAGGGTGTAACTGAAGCTTTCTTT.